This T cell receptor (beta chain) is from a study of Graves' ophthalmopathy and Graves' hyperthyroidism. Moderate-to-severe activity, CAS at least 3, NOSPECS at least 4 and duration under 3 months characterized donors with ophthalmopathy. From fresh peripheral blood, roughly 11 ml in volume, the PBMCs were obtained. Researchers took RNA transcripts and amplified TCR beta CDR3 regions from them. The workflow started with a first-round RT-PCR run with HTBI primers and then moved on to a second-round multiplex PCR. TCRdb independently ran MiXCR on the multiplex PCR reads; one entry per CDR3 protein. The sample has 650,000 to 900,000 distinct CDR3 sequences; 40% are singletons. V was cut by 6 bases and J by 4 bases, with 10 bases left in between. CDR1 and CDR2 (germline): DFQATT, SNEGSKA (reference sequence). This CDR3 comprises 12 residues.

This sequence originates from an adult man with Graves' ophthalmopathy. Material for sequencing was peripheral blood. V gene TRBV20-1 combines with J gene TRBJ1-5, with D possibly TRBD1 on 6 matching bases. The CDR3 loop is CSAHDRNQPQHF. The CDR3 DNA reads as TGCAGTGCCCATGACAGGAATCAGCCCCAGCATTTT.